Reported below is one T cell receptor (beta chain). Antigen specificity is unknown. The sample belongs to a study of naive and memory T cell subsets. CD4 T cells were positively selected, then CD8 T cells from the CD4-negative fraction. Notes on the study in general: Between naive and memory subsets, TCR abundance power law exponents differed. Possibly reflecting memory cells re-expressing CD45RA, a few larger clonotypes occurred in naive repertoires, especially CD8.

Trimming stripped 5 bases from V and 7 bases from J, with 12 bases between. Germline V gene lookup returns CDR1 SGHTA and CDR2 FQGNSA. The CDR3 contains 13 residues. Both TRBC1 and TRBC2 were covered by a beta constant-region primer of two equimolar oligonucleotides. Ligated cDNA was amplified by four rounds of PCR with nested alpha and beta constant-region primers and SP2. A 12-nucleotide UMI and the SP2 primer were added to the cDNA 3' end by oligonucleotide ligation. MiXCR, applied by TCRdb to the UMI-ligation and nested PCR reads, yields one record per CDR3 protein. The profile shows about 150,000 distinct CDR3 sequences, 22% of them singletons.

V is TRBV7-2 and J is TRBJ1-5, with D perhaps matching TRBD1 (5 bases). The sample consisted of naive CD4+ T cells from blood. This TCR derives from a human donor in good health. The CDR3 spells CASSRLGGQPQHF. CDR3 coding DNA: TGTGCCAGCAGCCGCCTCGGGGGGCAGCCCCAGCATTTT. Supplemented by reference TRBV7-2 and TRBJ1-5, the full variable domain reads GAGVSQSPSNKVTEKGKDVELRCDPISGHTALYWYRQSLGQGLEFLIYFQGNSAPDKSGLPSDRFSAERTGGSVSTLTIQRTQQEDSAVYLCASSRLGGQPQHFGDGTRLSIL.